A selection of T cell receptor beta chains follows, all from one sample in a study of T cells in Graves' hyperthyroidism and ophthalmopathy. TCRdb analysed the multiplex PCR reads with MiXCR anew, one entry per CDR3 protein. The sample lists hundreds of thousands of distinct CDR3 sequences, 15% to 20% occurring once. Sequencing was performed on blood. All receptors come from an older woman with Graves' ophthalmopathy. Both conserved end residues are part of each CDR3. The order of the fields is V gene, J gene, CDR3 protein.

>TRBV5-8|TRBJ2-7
CASSLAQGGWNGEQYF
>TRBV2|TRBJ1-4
CASTLDRNLNEKLFF
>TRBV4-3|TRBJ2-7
CASSQAHTGETYEQYF
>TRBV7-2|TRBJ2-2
CASSFRGAVVGELFF
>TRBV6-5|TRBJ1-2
CASSYSGTGGARNYGYTF
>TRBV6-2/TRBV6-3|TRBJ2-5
CASSYGLGTAGETQYF
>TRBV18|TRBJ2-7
CASSAGETYEQYF
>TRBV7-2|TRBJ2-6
CASSLGGTGSGANVLTF
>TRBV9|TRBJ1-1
CASSAAQDTEAFF
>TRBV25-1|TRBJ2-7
CASSDSPGRFLEQYF
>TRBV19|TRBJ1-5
CASSTTGQGHLRGNQPQHF
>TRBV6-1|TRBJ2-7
CANRDSDSYEQYF
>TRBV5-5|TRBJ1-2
CASRNAGTADGYTF
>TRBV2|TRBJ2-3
CASSREALTQYF
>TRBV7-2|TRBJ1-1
CASSSPREGGRAFF
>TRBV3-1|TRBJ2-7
CASSQPGYYEQYF
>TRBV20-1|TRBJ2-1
CSASGSEQFF
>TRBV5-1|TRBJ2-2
CASSLALEAGELFF
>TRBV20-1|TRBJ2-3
CSARGFSDTQYF
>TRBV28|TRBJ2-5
CASIDRATETQYF
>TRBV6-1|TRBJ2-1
CASSSQGWNEQFF
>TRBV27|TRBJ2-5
CASSLSLLTGRETQYF
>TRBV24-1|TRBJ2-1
CATSDFYRGNEQFF
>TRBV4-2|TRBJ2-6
CASSQDVNSGANVLTF
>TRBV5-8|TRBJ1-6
CASSLGDANSPLHF
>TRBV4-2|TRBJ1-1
CASSRRDRESFVAQAFF
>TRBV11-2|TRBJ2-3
CASSLNPGITDTQYF